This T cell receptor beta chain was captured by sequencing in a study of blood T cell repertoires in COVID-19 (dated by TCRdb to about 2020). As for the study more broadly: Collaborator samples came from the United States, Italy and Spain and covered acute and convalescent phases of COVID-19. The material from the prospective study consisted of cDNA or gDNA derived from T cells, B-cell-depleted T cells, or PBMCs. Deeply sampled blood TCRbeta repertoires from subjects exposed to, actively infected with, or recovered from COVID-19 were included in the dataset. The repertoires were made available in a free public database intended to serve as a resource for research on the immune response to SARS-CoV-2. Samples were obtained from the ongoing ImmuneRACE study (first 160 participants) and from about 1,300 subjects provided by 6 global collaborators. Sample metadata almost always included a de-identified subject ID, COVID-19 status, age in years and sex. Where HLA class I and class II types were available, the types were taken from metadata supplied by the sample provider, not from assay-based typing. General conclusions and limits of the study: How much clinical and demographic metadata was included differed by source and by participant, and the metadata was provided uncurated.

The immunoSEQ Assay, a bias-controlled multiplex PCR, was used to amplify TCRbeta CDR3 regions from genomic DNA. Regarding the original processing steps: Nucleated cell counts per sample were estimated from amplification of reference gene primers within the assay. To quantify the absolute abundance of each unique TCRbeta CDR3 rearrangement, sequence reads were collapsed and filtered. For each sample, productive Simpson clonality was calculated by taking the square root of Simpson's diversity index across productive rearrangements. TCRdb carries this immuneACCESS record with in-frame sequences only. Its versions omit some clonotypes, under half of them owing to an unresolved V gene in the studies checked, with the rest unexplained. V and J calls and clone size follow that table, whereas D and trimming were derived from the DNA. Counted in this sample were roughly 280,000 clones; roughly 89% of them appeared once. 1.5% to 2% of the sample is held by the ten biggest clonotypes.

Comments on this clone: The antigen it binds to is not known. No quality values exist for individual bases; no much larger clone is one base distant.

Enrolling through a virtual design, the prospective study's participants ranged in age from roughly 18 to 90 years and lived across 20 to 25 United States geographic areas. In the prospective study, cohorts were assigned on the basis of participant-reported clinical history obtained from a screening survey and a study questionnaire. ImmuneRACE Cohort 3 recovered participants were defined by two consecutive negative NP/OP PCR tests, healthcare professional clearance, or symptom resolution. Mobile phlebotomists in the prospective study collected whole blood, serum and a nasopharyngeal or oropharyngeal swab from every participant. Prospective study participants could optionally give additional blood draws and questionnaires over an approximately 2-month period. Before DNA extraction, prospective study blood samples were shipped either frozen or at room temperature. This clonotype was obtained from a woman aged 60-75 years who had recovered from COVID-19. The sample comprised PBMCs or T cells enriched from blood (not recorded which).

The CDR3 here reads CASSPWTGGVYGYTF. At the DNA level, the sequence is TGCGCCAGCAGCCCGTGGACAGGGGGAGTCTATGGCTACACCTTC. The chain links TRBV4-1 with TRBJ1-2, with 10 bases aligning to TRBD1. From a lookup of the germline V gene, CDR1 and CDR2 are MGHRA and YSYEKL. The CDR3 goes from the cysteine to the phenylalanine over 15 residues. Left in the record is the CDR3 DNA by itself, 45 bases read in frame from the first base. V has 4 bases trimmed and J has 4 bases trimmed; junction bases matching no gene number 6.